This T cell receptor beta chain emerged from a study of T cell responses to AZD1222 COVID-19 vaccine. The study, taken as a whole, reports: White British ancestry dominated among donors, who included more females, and clonal diversity was possibly underestimated. The reported proportion of spike-specific TCRs targeting unmutated variant regions was nearly half. Across spike, vaccine-associated CD4 TCRs were found, dominant at 160-218 and 743-854.

The V gene's germline CDR1 is MNHEY and CDR2 SVGEGT. This CDR3 is 17 amino acids long. J was trimmed by 3 bases and V by 2 bases; bases with no gene match: 8. The method was immunoSEQ multiplex PCR; TCRdb's version includes in-frame clones alone and lacks a portion of them. The sample includes around 110,000 clones, approximately 83% seen only once; the top ten take 3.5% to 5%. Note on this clone: Its antigen is not identified.

The sequences come from peripheral blood, collected on day 0 of MenACWY control vaccination. The TCR was taken from an adult in good health. This rearrangement joins TRBV6-2 or TRBV6-3 to TRBJ2-5; 11 bases line up with TRBD2. The chain's CDR3 is CASSYGWSSGGKETQYF. The CDR3 bases are TGTGCCAGCAGTTACGGTTGGTCTAGCGGGGGGAAAGAGACCCAGTACTTC.